The 4 T cell receptor beta chains below were found in one sample sequenced in a study of early stage breast cancer tumors. Here immunoSEQ multiplex PCR was the method, and the copy in TCRdb shows in-frame clones only, minus some. This sample has about 31,000 clones, with 60% to 80% found just once. Sequenced material: breast tumor tissue. Every receptor here comes from a young adult with breast cancer.

The genes are TRBV9 and TRBJ2-2, with D unclear. Per the germline V gene, CDR1 is SGDLS and CDR2 is YYNGEE. The CDR3 runs to 11 residues. V lost 4 bases and J 6 bases, leaving 4 bases between the germline ends. CDR3 region: CASSLAGELFF. CDR3 in DNA: TGTGCCAGCAGCTTAGCCGGGGAGCTGTTTTTT.

The J gene is TRBJ2-1, the V gene TRBV6-1, with D uncertain. Trimming took 4 bases from V and 2 from J, leaving 6 bases between them. From germline, CDR1 is MNHNS and CDR2 SASEGT. This CDR3 comprises 13 residues. CDR3 loop: CASSVLPYNEQFF. The CDR3 DNA follows: TGTGCCAGCAGTGTTCTCCCCTACAATGAGCAGTTCTTC.

The chain couples TRBV7-9 to TRBJ1-1, with 8 bases lining up with TRBD1. Germline V lookup: CDR1 SEHNR, CDR2 FQNEAQ (reference sequence). Trimming cost V 5 bases and J 0 bases; bases outside gene matches: 5. The CDR3 is 15 amino acids. CDR3: CASSRRQGMNTEAFF. CDR3 DNA: TGTGCCAGCAGCCGGCGACAGGGGATGAACACTGAAGCTTTCTTT.

V and J are TRBV6-6 and TRBJ2-3; 8 bases align to TRBD2. The CDR3 consists of 15 residues. The germline gives CDR1 MNHNY, CDR2 SVGAGI (reference sequence). The trim removed 7 bases at V and 4 bases at J, leaving 10 bases unmatched. In DNA form, the CDR3 reads TGTGCCAGCATTCGAACAAGCGGGAGCTCAGATACGCAGTATTTT. Residues: CASIRTSGSSDTQYF.